A single sample gave rise to the 13 T cell receptor beta chains below, sequenced in a study of T cells after yellow fever vaccination. TCRdb re-called the 5' RACE reads through MiXCR, storing one row per CDR3 protein. Found here are hundreds of thousands of distinct CDR3 sequences, over 9% of them singletons; the top ten hold under 15%. This material consisted of PBMCs, taken on the day of the yellow fever booster vaccination. The receptor source for this set is a man under 40 who received the YFV17D yellow fever vaccine.

This clonotype was counted between two and nine times. The chain has TRBV20-1 and TRBJ2-5; D is possibly TRBD2 (6 bases). Germline V gene sequence: CDR1 DFQATT, CDR2 SNEGSKA (reference sequence). The CDR3 totals 15 residues. Deletions cut 1 base from V and 6 bases from J, with 18 bases between. The CDR3 nucleotides read TGCAGTGCTAGAGCAGGCTCGGAGCGGGTCAAGACCCAGTACTTC. It specifies CSARAGSERVKTQYF.

This clonotype was seen only a few times. V usage is TRBV10-1 and J usage is TRBJ2-2, with D possibly TRBD2 on 5 matching bases. The CDR3 has 14 amino acids. Germline V gene lookup returns CDR1 WNHNN and CDR2 SYGVQD (reference sequence). Trimming took 8 bases from V and 0 from J, leaving 10 bases between them. Written as DNA, the CDR3 is TGCGCCAGCTCAAGGACTCCGAACACCGGGGAGCTGTTTTTT. It specifies CASSRTPNTGELFF.

The rearrangement joins TRBV14 to TRBJ2-3, with D perhaps TRBD1 (6 bases). The V gene's germline CDR1 is SGHDN and CDR2 FVKESK. The V end lost 2 bases, the J end lost 2 bases, and 11 bases lay between the germline ends. This CDR3 is built from 15 residues. CDR3 sequence: CASSQTGQNTDTQYF. The CDR3, as DNA: TGTGCCAGCAGCCAAACAGGACAGAACACAGATACGCAGTATTTT.

The rearrangement uses TRBV5-5 and TRBJ2-6; D is uncertain. This CDR3 comprises 16 residues. Trimming stripped 3 bases from V and 0 bases from J, with 10 bases between. Germline V lookup: CDR1 SGHKS, CDR2 YYEKEE (reference sequence). CDR3 bases: TGTGCCAGCAGCTCCACAGCGAGCTCTGGGGCCAACGTCCTGACTTTC. It yields the protein CASSSTASSGANVLTF.

With respect to this clonotype: One end of the junction varies from germline; a read error may be responsible. The rearrangement uses TRBV14 and TRBJ1-2; D gene ambiguous. The CDR3 totals 11 residues. Per the germline V gene, CDR1 is SGHDN and CDR2 is FVKESK. DNA of the CDR3: TGTGCCAGCAGCCAAGGCCGAGTGGTCGCCTTC. It is translated as CASSQGRVVAF.

V and J are TRBV20-1 and TRBJ2-2; D uncertain. The V gene lost 5 bases and the J gene lost 0 bases, with 7 bases spanning the gap. CDR1 is DFQATT, CDR2 SNEGSKA, per germline (reference sequence). The CDR3 length is 13 residues. The CDR3 DNA reads as TGCAGTGCTGCGGCAACGAACACCGGGGAGCTGTTTTTT. This gives the protein CSAAATNTGELFF.

The chain combines TRBV5-5 with TRBJ2-1; 7 bases line up with TRBD2. V was pared by 2 bases and J by 4 bases, with 6 bases of the junction left unmatched. Germline-derived CDR1 and CDR2 are SGHKS and YYEKEE (reference sequence). The CDR3 loop spans 15 amino acids. The CDR3 sequence: CASSFTSETYNEQFF. The CDR3, as DNA: TGTGCCAGCAGCTTCACTAGCGAGACTTACAATGAGCAGTTCTTC.

At least ten counts were recorded for this clonotype. The rearrangement uses TRBV10-3 and TRBJ1-5; D unresolved. The ends were cut back, 0 bases at V and 0 bases at J, with 6 bases in the middle. The germline CDR1 and CDR2 sequences are ENHRY and SYGVKD. The CDR3 has 15 residues. The CDR3 here is CAISESRNSNQPQHF. CDR3 in DNA: TGTGCCATCAGTGAGTCAAGGAATAGCAATCAGCCCCAGCATTTT.

This clonotype was found a few times. This chain links TRBV7-2 with TRBJ2-7; 7 bases map to TRBD1. The CDR3 length is 15 residues. V gave up 5 bases and J gave up 2 bases; unmatched junction bases: 9. The germline gives CDR1 SGHTA, CDR2 FQGNSA. Written as DNA, the CDR3 is TGTGCCAGCAGCGTACAGGGGTCAAGCGCCTACGAGCAGTACTTC. It is translated as CASSVQGSSAYEQYF.

This chain links TRBV3-1 with TRBJ2-7, with D unresolved. Germline assignment: CDR1 LGHDT and CDR2 YNNKEL (reference sequence). Trimming left V 0 bases short and J 0 bases short, with 9 bases between. The CDR3 totals 15 residues. The CDR3: CASSQDAATSYEQYF. The DNA of the CDR3 is TGTGCCAGCAGCCAAGATGCGGCCACCTCCTACGAGCAGTACTTC.

This clonotype was observed a handful of times. V usage is TRBV29-1 and J usage is TRBJ2-2; D is unclear. Germline CDR1 and CDR2: SQVTM and ANQGSEA. Trimming took 6 bases from V and 0 from J, leaving 11 bases between them. The CDR3 loop spans 14 amino acids. CDR3 protein: CSVMAGANTGELFF. The CDR3 bases are TGCAGCGTGATGGCAGGAGCGAACACCGGGGAGCTGTTTTTT.

This chain connects TRBV5-6 to TRBJ1-6; a possible D gene is TRBD1 (5 bases). CDR3 length equals 17 residues. The ends were cut back, 4 bases at V and 6 bases at J, with 20 bases in the middle. Germline V gene lookup returns CDR1 SGHDT and CDR2 YYEEEE. CDR3: CASSAGGVRQSNSPLHF. The CDR3 region has the DNA TGTGCCAGCAGCGCGGGGGGGGTGCGACAGAGTAATTCACCCCTCCACTTT. The entire variable domain, with the rest obtained from reference TRBV5-6 and TRBJ1-6, is as follows: DAGVTQSPTHLIKTRGQQVTLRCSPKSGHDTVSWYQQALGQGPQFIFQYYEEEERQRGNFPDRFSGHQFPNYSSELNVNALLLGDSALYLCASSAGGVRQSNSPLHFGNGTRLTVT.

This clonotype was counted only a few times. The rearrangement joins TRBV18 to TRBJ2-7; no firm D call. The CDR3 totals 13 residues. V was clipped by 3 bases and J by 6 bases, with 12 bases between them. Germline V CDR1 and CDR2: KGHSH, LQKENI. The CDR3, as DNA: TGTGCCAGCTCACCCCCCGCGACCACCGAGCAGTACTTC. Residues: CASSPPATTEQYF.